The 7 T cell receptor beta chains in this list originate from one sample, sequenced in a study of blood T cell repertoires in COVID-19. The method was immunoSEQ multiplex PCR; TCRdb's version includes in-frame clones alone and lacks a portion of them. This repertoire shows approximately 50,000 clones, 85% found once; its top ten account for approximately 6.5%. The sequenced material came from peripheral blood. The receptors stem from a man in his fifties or sixties with acute or convalescent COVID-19.

The genes are TRBV27 and TRBJ1-1; 7 bases line up with TRBD1. Germline CDR1 reads MNHEY; CDR2 reads SMNVEV (reference sequence). V was clipped by 3 bases and J by 1 base; unmatched bases: 8. CDR3 length: 16 amino acids. CDR3 nucleotide sequence: TGTGCCAGCAGTTTCCTCCCGGGACAGAGGAACACTGAAGCTTTCTTT. Its protein is CASSFLPGQRNTEAFF.

J is TRBJ1-2 and V is TRBV18, with 7 nucleotides matching TRBD1. V lost 3 bases, J lost 8 bases, and 3 bases stayed unmatched. Germline CDR1 is KGHSH and CDR2 is LQKENI. This CDR3 contains 12 residues. CDR3 sequence reads: CASSPTGDGYTF. CDR3 in DNA: TGTGCCAGCTCACCTACAGGGGACGGCTACACCTTC.

The chain recombines TRBV30 with TRBJ1-2, with 12 bases fitting TRBD1. The CDR3 consists of 14 residues. Germline CDR1 and CDR2: GTSNPN and SVGIG (reference sequence). V shed 4 bases, J shed 8 bases, and the junction held 8 bases outside the gene matches. The CDR3, as DNA: TGTGCCTGGATGCCTACCGGGACAGGGGGCGGCTACACCTTC. It codes for CAWMPTGTGGGYTF.

CDR3 nucleotides: TGCGCCAGCAGCCTCCGGGACACAGCCACCGATTACAATGAGCAGTTCTTC. It is translated as CASSLRDTATDYNEQFF. The genes are TRBV5-1 and TRBJ2-1, with a weak D call TRBD1 (6 bases). Germline lookup yields CDR1 SGHRS and CDR2 YFSETQ. V was pared by 4 bases and J by 4 bases, with 21 bases between. This CDR3 has 17 residues.

The V gene is TRBV5-4, the J gene TRBJ2-5; 7 bases are a match to TRBD1. The CDR3 totals 14 residues. Germline CDR1 and CDR2: SGHNT and YYREEE (reference sequence). V was pared by 0 bases and J by 5 bases, with 4 bases of the junction left unmatched. The DNA of the CDR3 is TGTGCCAGCAGCTTGGGACAGGGTCAGGAGACCCAGTACTTC. Its translation: CASSLGQGQETQYF.

This clone was picked up one time. The gene calls are TRBV27 and TRBJ2-7, with TRBD1 as a possible D gene (5 bases). Germline V gene lookup returns CDR1 MNHEY and CDR2 SMNVEV (reference sequence). The CDR3 consists of 15 residues. V was shortened by 2 bases and J by 0 bases, with 11 bases between the two germline ends. CDR3 sequence: CASSLKQAHSYEQYF. The CDR3 region has the DNA TGTGCCAGCAGTTTAAAACAGGCTCACTCCTACGAGCAGTACTTC.

The chain links TRBV3-1 (or the pseudogene TRBV3-2) to TRBJ2-1; no clear D. The CDR3 has 12 amino acids. The germline V and J ends were trimmed by 2 bases and 10 bases, with 9 bases remaining between them. Germline V lookup: CDR1 LGHDT, CDR2 YNNKEL (reference sequence). CDR3 amino acids: CASSQYDGEQFF. CDR3 sequence (DNA): TGTGCCAGCAGCCAATACGACGGGGAGCAGTTCTTC.